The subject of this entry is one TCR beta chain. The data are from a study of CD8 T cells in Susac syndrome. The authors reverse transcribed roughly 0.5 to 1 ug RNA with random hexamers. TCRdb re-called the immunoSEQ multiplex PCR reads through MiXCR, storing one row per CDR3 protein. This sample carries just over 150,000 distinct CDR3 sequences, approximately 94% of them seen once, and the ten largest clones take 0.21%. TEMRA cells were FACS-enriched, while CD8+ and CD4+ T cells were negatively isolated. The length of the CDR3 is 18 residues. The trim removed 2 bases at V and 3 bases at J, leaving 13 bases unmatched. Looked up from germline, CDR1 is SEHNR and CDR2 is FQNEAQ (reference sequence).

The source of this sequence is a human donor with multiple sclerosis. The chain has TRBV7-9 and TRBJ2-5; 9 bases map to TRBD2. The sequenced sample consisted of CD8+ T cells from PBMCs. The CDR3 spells CASSLRIDRTSVEETQYF. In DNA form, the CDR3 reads TGTGCCAGCAGCTTAAGGATCGATCGGACTAGCGTAGAAGAGACCCAGTACTTC.